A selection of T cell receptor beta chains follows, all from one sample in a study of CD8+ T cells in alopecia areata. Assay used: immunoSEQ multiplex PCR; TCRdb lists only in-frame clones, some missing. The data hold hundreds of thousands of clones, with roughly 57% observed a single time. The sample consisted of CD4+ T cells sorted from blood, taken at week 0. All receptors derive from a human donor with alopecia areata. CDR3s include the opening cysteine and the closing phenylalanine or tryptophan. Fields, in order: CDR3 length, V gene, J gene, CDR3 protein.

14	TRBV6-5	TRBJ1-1	CASRYRGLRTEAFF
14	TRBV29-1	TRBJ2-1	CSVELAGRATEQFF
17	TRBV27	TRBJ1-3	CASSLQRTGESGNTIYF
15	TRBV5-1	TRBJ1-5	CASSLQGTGNQPQHF
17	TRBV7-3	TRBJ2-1	CASSLTGGRASYNEQFF
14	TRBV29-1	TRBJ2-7	CSVARGLTAYEQYF
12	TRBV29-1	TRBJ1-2	CSVDPNAYGYTF
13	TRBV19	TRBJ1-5	CASRRTAGQPQHF
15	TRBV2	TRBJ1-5	CASISDTLSNQPQHF
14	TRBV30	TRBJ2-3	CAWSVGQGSDTQYF
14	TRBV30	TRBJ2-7	CAWSVRGRTYEQYF
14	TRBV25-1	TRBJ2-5	CASSVHRGPETQYF
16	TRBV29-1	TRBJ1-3	CSVASPGEETGNTIYF
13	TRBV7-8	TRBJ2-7	CASSSQPSYEQYF
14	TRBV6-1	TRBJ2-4	CASSEGAGGDIQYF
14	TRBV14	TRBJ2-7	CATSRGPSPYEQYF
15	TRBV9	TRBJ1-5	CASSVSSGSNQPQHF